This TCR beta chain was sequenced in a study of beta chain features in type 1 diabetes. Findings of the study overall: cDNA sequencing could over-represent cells with high TCR expression. TCRB CDR3 length was moderately but significantly reduced in all four CD4+ subsets of Type 1 diabetes patients.

Expressed TCRB transcripts were sequenced, since all the RNA that had been isolated was reverse transcribed. Produced via immunoSEQ multiplex PCR; TCRdb's table is partial and in-frame only. The sample includes around 340,000 clones, about 19% of them seen just once. V shed 6 bases and J 2 bases; nucleotides not matched to a gene: 7. CDR3 length equals 17 residues. In germline, CDR1 is SNHLY, CDR2 FYNNEI. In its sample, this clone was seen a few times. Its antigen is not identified. Blood was drawn once from each donor into heparinised tubes. The draws averaged about 110 mL. The TCR comes from a woman aged 18-35 years in good health. The sample consisted of naive CD4+ T cells from blood. The chain has TRBV2 and TRBJ2-6; 10 nucleotides line up with TRBD1. In DNA form, the CDR3 reads TGTGCCAGCAGAAAGGACAGGGGGGACGCTGGGGCCAACGTCCTGACTTTC. Encoded protein: CASRKDRGDAGANVLTF.